These 32 T cell receptor beta chains share one sample of origin, sequenced in a study of T cells in Graves' hyperthyroidism and ophthalmopathy (dated by TCRdb to between 2017 and 2020). The library was obtained by multiplex PCR. The instrument given in TCRdb is Illumina HiSeq 2000. The TCR beta CDR3 regions were amplified from RNA transcripts. The first round of RT-PCR for the TCR CDR3 was performed with the HTBI primer set and the Qiagen OneStep RT-PCR kit. Using fastp at Q25 and MiXCR, TCRdb reprocessed the public reads and kept productive beta chains. Identical CDR3 proteins give one entry, which carries the most common genes and DNA. The sample table shows 500,000 to 600,000 distinct CDR3 sequences, and 20% are seen once. Of the sample, roughly 47% falls within the top ten clones. The specimen sequenced was blood. These receptors came from a middle-aged man with Graves' ophthalmopathy.

This clonotype was seen a few times. The J gene is TRBJ2-3, the V gene TRBV20-1; D unclear. Trimming removed 2 bases at V and 0 bases at J, with 6 bases between. The CDR3 length is 13 residues. Germline-derived CDR1 and CDR2 are DFQATT and SNEGSKA (reference sequence). CDR3 region: CSARQASTDTQYF. For the CDR3, the DNA is TGCAGTGCTAGACAGGCTAGCACAGATACGCAGTATTTT.

In this sample, this clonotype turned up a few times. The rearrangement uses TRBV9 and TRBJ1-2, with 9 nucleotides matching TRBD1. The CDR3 sequence is 16 residues long. Looked up from germline, CDR1 is SGDLS and CDR2 is YYNGEE. V was pared by 0 bases and J by 5 bases, with 8 bases of the junction left unmatched. CDR3 loop: CASSVDGTGKGYGYTF. In nucleotides, the CDR3 is TGTGCCAGCAGCGTAGACGGGACAGGGAAGGGGTATGGCTACACCTTC.

This clonotype appeared many times. The chain couples TRBV5-1 to TRBJ1-1; D not certain. Germline values: CDR1 SGHRS, CDR2 YFSETQ. This CDR3 contains 15 residues. Deletions cut 0 bases from V and 3 bases from J, with 12 bases between. The CDR3 loop is CASSLVGRLDTEAFF. Written as DNA, the CDR3 is TGCGCCAGCAGCTTGGTGGGCCGATTGGACACTGAAGCTTTCTTT.

This clonotype was counted at least ten times. The genes are TRBV7-9 and TRBJ2-5, with TRBD1 matching over 9 bases. Germline V gene lookup returns CDR1 SEHNR and CDR2 FQNEAQ (reference sequence). The V gene end was trimmed by 5 bases and the J gene end by 5 bases; junction bases not matched to a gene: 6. This CDR3 comprises 14 residues. CDR3 in amino acids: CASSRDRVEETQYF. The CDR3 DNA sequence: TGTGCCAGCAGCCGGGACAGGGTAGAGGAGACCCAGTACTTC. Full variable domain (missing parts from reference TRBV7-9 and TRBJ2-5): DTGVSQNPRHKITKRGQNVTFRCDPISEHNRLYWYRQTLGQGPEFLTYFQNEAQLEKSRLLSDRFSAERPKGSFSTLEIQRTEQGDSAMYLCASSRDRVEETQYFGPGTRLLVL.

This clonotype has ten or more counts. The chain recombines TRBV27 with TRBJ2-7, with D possibly matching TRBD2 (6 bases). CDR1 and CDR2 (germline): MNHEY, SMNVEV (reference sequence). This CDR3 has 15 residues. The V end was cut by 4 bases, the J end by 2 bases, with 15 bases between. The CDR3, as DNA: TGTGCCAGCAGTTATCATAGCGGCAACACCTACGAGCAGTACTTC. Protein: CASSYHSGNTYEQYF.

This clonotype was observed many times. This chain connects TRBV7-9 to TRBJ2-5, with 7 nucleotides matching TRBD1. The J segment lost 4 bases and the V segment lost 3 bases, leaving 2 bases of the junction unmatched. Germline V gene sequence: CDR1 SEHNR, CDR2 FQNEAQ (reference sequence). The CDR3 has 13 residues. CDR3 in DNA: TGTGCCAGCAGCTTCGGACAGGCAGAGACCCAGTACTTC. It translates to CASSFGQAETQYF.

The V call is TRBV7-2, the J call TRBJ2-1, with 8 bases lining up with TRBD2. Trimming cost V 5 bases and J 11 bases; bases outside gene matches: 8. From germline, CDR1 is SGHTA and CDR2 FQGNSA. The CDR3 spans 13 residues. The CDR3 reads CTSSPWTSIKQFF. The CDR3 DNA reads TGTACCAGCAGCCCTTGGACTAGCATCAAGCAGTTCTTC.

The chain combines TRBV6-1 with TRBJ2-7; either TRBD1 or TRBD2 may supply D (5 bases each). CDR3 length equals 15 residues. In germline, CDR1 is MNHNS, CDR2 SASEGT. V dropped 2 bases and J dropped 1 base, with 12 bases sitting between them. This CDR3 is CASSEPGPQSYEQYF. The CDR3 DNA is TGTGCCAGCAGTGAACCGGGACCCCAGTCCTACGAGCAGTACTTC.

This chain joins TRBV6-1 and TRBJ2-3; D is possibly TRBD2 (6 bases). V gave up 9 bases and J gave up 1 base, with 17 bases separating them. From germline, CDR1 is MNHNS and CDR2 SASEGT. The CDR3 spans 15 residues. Here the CDR3 reads CASREWGGRTDTQYF. Written as DNA, the CDR3 is TGTGCCAGTCGGGAATGGGGAGGTCGCACAGATACGCAGTATTTT.

The chain is built from TRBV4-2 and TRBJ2-7; the D is unclear. Looked up from germline, CDR1 is LGHNA and CDR2 is YNFKEQ. The CDR3 has 15 amino acids. Trimming cost V 0 bases and J 6 bases, with 15 bases left between them. CDR3 residues: CASSQDSGRAGEQYF. The CDR3 DNA follows: TGTGCCAGCAGCCAAGATTCGGGCAGAGCAGGCGAGCAGTACTTC.

This clonotype was detected ten times or more. V gene TRBV27 combines with J gene TRBJ2-5; 8 bases are a match to TRBD2. Germline V CDR1 and CDR2: MNHEY, SMNVEV (reference sequence). The CDR3 has 16 amino acids. The V segment lost 4 bases and the J segment 2 bases; nucleotides outside the gene matches: 9. CDR3 sequence (DNA): TGTGCCAGCAGTTCCCTTCCGGGACTAGGACAAGAGACCCAGTACTTC. The encoded protein is CASSSLPGLGQETQYF.

The CDR3 sequence is CASSERLIAGTNEQFF. The CDR3 DNA is TGTGCCAGCAGTGAAAGGCTGATAGCGGGAACGAATGAGCAGTTCTTC. This chain uses TRBV6-1 with TRBJ2-1; 8 nucleotides align to TRBD2. V trimming: 2 bases; J trimming: 7 bases; junction bases outside the gene matches: 10. This CDR3 region has 16 residues. Germline V gives CDR1 MNHNS, CDR2 SASEGT.

There are many counts of this clonotype. This CDR3 reads CASSELQGAGEQFF. The CDR3 DNA reads as TGTGCCAGCAGTGAGCTACAGGGGGCGGGTGAGCAGTTCTTC. The V and J genes are TRBV6-1 and TRBJ2-1; TRBD1 matches at 9 bases. CDR1 is MNHNS, CDR2 SASEGT, per germline. J lost 9 bases, V lost 3 bases, and 6 bases had no gene match. CDR3 length equals 14 residues.

With regard to this clonotype: A much larger clone differs by one base, so this may be a read error. This rearrangement joins TRBV28 to TRBJ1-1; D remains ambiguous. This CDR3 has 15 amino acids. Looked up from germline, CDR1 is MDHEN and CDR2 is SYDVKM. Trimming cost V 6 bases and J 7 bases, with 21 bases left between them. CDR3 loop: CASRLGTPDRNEAFF. DNA for the CDR3: TGTGCCAGCAGACTCGGAACCCCCGATAGGAATGAAGCTTTCTTT.

The sample holds many counts of this clonotype. The chain is built from TRBV3-1 and TRBJ1-4; tentative D call: TRBD1 (5 bases). Trimming cost V 1 base and J 3 bases, with 6 bases left between them. CDR3 size: 14 residues. The germline gives CDR1 LGHDT, CDR2 YNNKEL (reference sequence). The chain's CDR3 is CASSQAGSNEKLFF. CDR3 nucleotide sequence: TGTGCCAGCAGCCAAGCAGGGTCTAATGAAAAACTGTTTTTT.

This clonotype was recorded once. The V gene is TRBV7-9, the J gene TRBJ2-3; TRBD2 matches at 11 bases. V shed 7 bases and J 2 bases; nucleotides not matched to a gene: 2. This CDR3 spans 14 amino acids. CDR1 SEHNR and CDR2 FQNEAQ come from the germline V gene (reference sequence). DNA of the CDR3: TGTGCCAGCACACTAGCGGGGGTCACAGATACGCAGTATTTT. This translates into CASTLAGVTDTQYF.

This clonotype was seen more than once but under ten times. This chain uses TRBV20-1 with TRBJ2-3; D might be TRBD2 (6 bases). Germline CDR1 is DFQATT and CDR2 is SNEGSKA (reference sequence). Deletions cut 4 bases from V and 3 bases from J, with 14 bases between. The CDR3 loop spans 14 amino acids. The CDR3 DNA reads as TGCAGTGCTATTCGCGGGGCCCGGACAGATACGCAGTATTTT. It encodes CSAIRGARTDTQYF.

This clonotype was counted at least ten times. CDR3 in DNA: TGTGCCAGCAGCTCCCAGGACCTCTACAATGAGCAGTTCTTC. Its protein is CASSSQDLYNEQFF. V is TRBV28 and J is TRBJ2-1, with D unclear. The CDR3 spans 14 residues. V was trimmed by 6 bases and J by 3 bases, leaving 12 bases between them. Germline V gives CDR1 MDHEN, CDR2 SYDVKM.

Here the CDR3 reads CASSLATGGGNEQFF. The CDR3 DNA reads as TGTGCCAGCAGTTTAGCGACGGGGGGTGGTAATGAGCAGTTCTTC. The rearrangement links TRBV12-3 or TRBV12-4 to TRBJ2-1; 7 positions match TRBD2. J was trimmed by 7 bases and V by 0 bases; bases with no gene match: 6. The CDR3 extends over 15 amino acids.

The chain carries TRBV4-1 and TRBJ2-3, with 7 bases lining up with TRBD2. V lost 0 bases to trimming and J lost 2 bases; unmatched junction nucleotides: 2. The CDR3 sequence is 15 residues long. CDR1 is MGHRA and CDR2 is YSYEKL in the germline V gene. For the CDR3, the DNA is TGCGCCAGCAGCCAAGAGGGACTACCCACAGATACGCAGTATTTT. Protein product: CASSQEGLPTDTQYF.

V gene TRBV11-1 combines with J gene TRBJ2-6, with a weak D call TRBD1 (7 bases). Germline V gives CDR1 SGHAT, CDR2 FQDESV (reference sequence). The CDR3 is 15 amino acids. Between the trimmed V and J ends, which lost 4 bases and 3 bases, there was a span of 10 bases. The CDR3 region has the DNA TGTGCCAGCAGCTCCAGGGGGGATGGGGCCAACGTCCTGACTTTC. It encodes CASSSRGDGANVLTF.

V is TRBV18 and J is TRBJ1-1; the D is unclear. Germline assignment: CDR1 KGHSH and CDR2 LQKENI. Trimming stripped 2 bases from V and 3 bases from J, with 16 bases between. The CDR3 extends over 16 amino acids. CDR3 region: CASSPTVRKVYTEAFF. CDR3 DNA: TGTGCCAGCTCACCAACGGTGAGGAAGGTTTACACTGAAGCTTTCTTT.

This clonotype occurred many times. The V and J genes are TRBV20-1 and TRBJ2-3; perhaps TRBD2 as D (5 bases). The V gene lost 6 bases and the J gene lost 11 bases, with 21 bases spanning the gap. The CDR3 extends over 13 amino acids. Germline values: CDR1 DFQATT, CDR2 SNEGSKA (reference sequence). DNA of the CDR3: TGCAGTGCGGCCAAGGACTTAAAGGGCTGGCAGTATTTT. Residues: CSAAKDLKGWQYF.

This clonotype was counted only a few times. The J gene is TRBJ1-2, the V gene TRBV5-1, with 7 nucleotides matching TRBD1. The germline V gene has CDR1 SGHRS and CDR2 YFSETQ. V trimming: 1 base; J trimming: 4 bases; junction bases outside the gene matches: 7. This CDR3 contains 15 residues. The CDR3 reads CASSLPGGRLYGYTF. The CDR3 DNA reads TGCGCCAGCAGCTTGCCAGGGGGAAGGCTCTATGGCTACACCTTC. The entire variable domain, with the rest obtained from reference TRBV5-1 and TRBJ1-2, is as follows: KAGVTQTPRYLIKTRGQQVTLSCSPISGHRSVSWYQQTPGQGLQFLFEYFSETQRNKGNFPGRFSGRQFSNSRSEMNVSTLELGDSALYLCASSLPGGRLYGYTFGSGTRLTVV.

This clonotype showed up just a few times. V is TRBV5-1 and J is TRBJ2-3; D gene unclear. The CDR3 consists of 20 residues. CDR1 SGHRS and CDR2 YFSETQ come from the germline V gene. V was trimmed by 0 bases and J by 1 base, leaving 24 bases between them. The CDR3 protein is CASSLGWLIRSLPRTDTQYF. For the CDR3, the DNA is TGCGCCAGCAGCTTGGGGTGGCTGATTCGAAGCTTGCCTCGCACAGATACGCAGTATTTT.

V and J are TRBV9 and TRBJ1-1; maybe TRBD1 (6 bases). Trimming left V 7 bases short and J 7 bases short, with 14 bases between. Germline V gene lookup returns CDR1 SGDLS and CDR2 YYNGEE. This CDR3 spans 12 amino acids. The CDR3 spells CASGPLQGEAFF. The DNA for the CDR3 is TGTGCCAGCGGCCCCCTACAGGGTGAAGCTTTCTTT.

The rearrangement joins TRBV14 to TRBJ2-2; D is undetermined. The CDR3 spans 13 residues. The V end was cut by 2 bases, the J end by 5 bases, with 6 bases between. Germline V gene lookup returns CDR1 SGHDN and CDR2 FVKESK. The CDR3 DNA reads as TGTGCCAGCAGCCAATGGTTAACCGGGGAGCTGTTTTTT. Its protein is CASSQWLTGELFF.

This chain connects TRBV3-1 to TRBJ1-4, with no clear D. V was pared by 0 bases and J by 3 bases, with 11 bases between. Germline CDR1 reads LGHDT; CDR2 reads YNNKEL (reference sequence). The CDR3 totals 16 residues. The CDR3 DNA reads as TGTGCCAGCAGCCAAGATTCCGGGGTAGCTAATGAAAAACTGTTTTTT. This translates into CASSQDSGVANEKLFF.

A few counts support this clonotype. The genes are TRBV10-3 and TRBJ2-1, with 7 bases that match TRBD1. CDR1 is ENHRY and CDR2 is SYGVKD in the germline V gene. This CDR3 comprises 13 residues. The V segment lost 10 bases and the J segment 2 bases; nucleotides outside the gene matches: 5. The CDR3 region has the DNA TGTGCCACTGCGGACAGGACCTACAATGAGCAGTTCTTC. This encodes CATADRTYNEQFF.

CDR3 loop: CAISESITGGAAGNTIYF. The CDR3 coding sequence is TGTGCCATCAGTGAGTCAATTACAGGGGGCGCTGCTGGAAACACCATATATTTT. The chain recombines TRBV10-3 with TRBJ1-3, with TRBD1 matching over 9 bases. Germline assignment: CDR1 ENHRY and CDR2 SYGVKD. This CDR3 comprises 18 residues. The V and J ends lost 0 bases and 2 bases, in that order; junction bases with no gene match: 8.

As for this clonotype: An end of the junction does not agree with germline; a read error may underlie this. V is TRBV15 and J is TRBJ1-6, with D possibly matching TRBD1 (5 bases). Germline lookup yields CDR1 LNHNV and CDR2 YYDKDF (reference sequence). The CDR3 is 15 residues long. This CDR3 is CATTSGTDYTSPLHF. The CDR3 DNA reads TGTGCCACCACCTCCGGGACTGACTATACTTCACCCCTCCACTTT. Supplemented by reference TRBV15 and TRBJ1-6, the full variable domain reads DAMVIQNPRYQVTQFGKPVTLSCSQTLNHNVMYWYQQKSSQAPKLLFHYYDKDFNNEADTPDNFQSRRPNTSFCFLDIRSPGLGDTAMYLCATTSGTDYTSPLHFGNGTRLTVT.

This clonotype occurred a few times. This sequence joins TRBV30 and TRBJ1-2; 11 bases agree with TRBD1. Losses at the gene ends were 3 bases for V and 6 bases for J; bases not matched to a gene: 12. There are 16 residues in the CDR3. The germline CDR1 and CDR2 sequences are GTSNPN and SVGIG (reference sequence). The CDR3 protein is CAWRPAGTGGRHGYTF. CDR3 nucleotides: TGTGCCTGGAGACCCGCTGGGACAGGGGGACGCCATGGCTACACCTTC.